These 21 T cell receptor beta chains originate from one sample sequenced in a study of patients and donors after allogeneic stem cell transplantation. Each CDR3 protein gets one entry after TCRdb re-called the RT-PCR reads with MiXCR. The sample lists 800,000 to 1,000,000 distinct CDR3 sequences; under 20% were seen once. The source material was blood, either unsorted or a sorted T cell fraction (not recorded which). The receptors were sampled from a human donor who was either an allogeneic HSCT recipient or a stem cell or donor lymphocyte infusion donor (not recorded which). It is not recorded whose cells these are; they may come from a transplant donor.

This clonotype has a handful of counts. The chain links TRBV20-1 to TRBJ2-7; D tentatively fits TRBD1 or TRBD2 (5 bases each). This CDR3 has 10 residues. Trimming took 8 bases from V and 4 from J, leaving 9 bases between them. Looked up from germline, CDR1 is DFQATT and CDR2 is SNEGSKA (reference sequence). CDR3 DNA: TGCAGTTACGGGGCTTACGAGCAGTACTTC. Protein sequence: CSYGAYEQYF.

The genes are TRBV12-3 or TRBV12-4 and TRBJ2-7; 7 positions agree with TRBD2. This CDR3 comprises 14 residues. V lost 8 bases and J lost 4; bases outside the gene matches: 11. This chain's CDR3 is CASRKAGAMYEQYF. CDR3 nucleotides: TGTGCCAGCCGCAAGGCGGGAGCTATGTACGAGCAGTACTTC.

This chain links TRBV20-1 with TRBJ2-1, with 7 bases that match TRBD2. Germline V gives CDR1 DFQATT, CDR2 SNEGSKA (reference sequence). Trimming at V came to 5 bases and at J to 2 bases, leaving 9 bases not matched to a gene. The CDR3 loop spans 15 amino acids. The CDR3 DNA follows: TGCAGTGCTTTCAACGGACTAGTCCCCTACAATGAGCAGTTCTTC. Encoded protein: CSAFNGLVPYNEQFF.

The sample holds a few counts of this clonotype. V is TRBV12-3 or TRBV12-4 and J is TRBJ2-2; a weak D match, TRBD2 (7 bases). V lost 3 bases and J 2 bases, leaving 10 bases between the germline ends. The CDR3 spans 15 residues. The CDR3 here is CASSFGGANTGELFF. The CDR3 nucleotides read TGTGCCAGCAGTTTTGGGGGGGCCAACACCGGGGAGCTGTTTTTT.

The chain couples TRBV4-2 to TRBJ2-3; no clear D. CDR3 length equals 18 residues. Germline CDR1 is LGHNA and CDR2 is YNFKEQ. Trimming took 4 bases from V and 0 from J, leaving 20 bases between them. CDR3 DNA sequence: TGTGCCAGCAGCCTCCCCATCGCCCCCAGCGCTAGCACAGATACGCAGTATTTT. It specifies CASSLPIAPSASTDTQYF.

This chain joins TRBV5-1 and TRBJ1-1; 7 nucleotides match TRBD1. J was trimmed by 0 bases and V by 4 bases; bases with no gene match: 6. The CDR3 is 15 amino acids. Germline assignment: CDR1 SGHRS and CDR2 YFSETQ. The DNA for the CDR3 is TGCGCCAGCAGCCGGGACAGCAAAATGAACACTGAAGCTTTCTTT. Its protein product is CASSRDSKMNTEAFF.

The CDR3 DNA is TGTGCCAGCTCTCGGACAGGGATCAACGAGCAGTACTTC. Translated: CASSRTGINEQYF. The V call is TRBV9, the J call TRBJ2-7, with 8 bases aligning to TRBD1. This CDR3 is 13 amino acids long. With 7 bases clipped from V and 5 bases from J, the junction kept 8 bases outside the gene matches. Germline V gene data show CDR1 as SGDLS and CDR2 as YYNGEE.

The gene calls are TRBV7-9 and TRBJ2-7; D unresolved. This CDR3 has 13 residues. Per the germline V gene, CDR1 is SEHNR and CDR2 is FQNEAQ (reference sequence). V was pared by 5 bases and J by 3 bases, with 11 bases between. CDR3 in DNA: TGTGCCAGCAGCACTTCCAACGGCTACGAGCAGTACTTC. It is translated as CASSTSNGYEQYF.

This chain joins TRBV6-1 and TRBJ2-7; D is tentatively TRBD1 or TRBD2 (5 bases each). Germline values: CDR1 MNHNS, CDR2 SASEGT. There are 14 residues in the CDR3. V shed 6 bases and J shed 2 bases, with 14 bases lying between them. In DNA form, the CDR3 reads TGTGCCAGCAGAGCGCTGGGGGTTCCCTACGAGCAGTACTTC. Encoded protein: CASRALGVPYEQYF.

The V gene is TRBV20-1, the J gene TRBJ1-3; a weak D match, TRBD1 (5 bases). V was shortened by 1 base and J by 4 bases, with 11 bases between the two germline ends. The CDR3 covers 14 residues. Germline CDR1 reads DFQATT; CDR2 reads SNEGSKA (reference sequence). DNA for the CDR3: TGCAGTGCTAGAGCGGGGGGAACCGGAAACACCATATATTTT. Translating gives CSARAGGTGNTIYF.

This clonotype was recorded a few times. The rearrangement joins TRBV20-1 to TRBJ2-7, with D tentatively TRBD1 (7 bases). The CDR3 has 15 residues. Trimming stripped 3 bases from V and 4 bases from J, with 19 bases between. CDR1 is DFQATT, CDR2 SNEGSKA, per germline (reference sequence). Written as DNA, the CDR3 is TGCAGTGCTAGTAACCCCCGCAGGGGGAGGTACGAGCAGTACTTC. Translated: CSASNPRRGRYEQYF.

A few counts support this clonotype. The CDR3 reads CASSLDPSSSGDEQYF. As DNA, the CDR3 is TGCGCCAGCAGCTTGGATCCTTCTAGCTCGGGGGACGAGCAGTACTTC. The chain recombines TRBV5-1 with TRBJ2-7; a weak D match, TRBD2 (6 bases). V lost 0 bases, J lost 5 bases, and 18 bases lay in between. The CDR3 covers 16 residues. The germline V gene encodes CDR1 SGHRS and CDR2 YFSETQ. Looking up the rest from reference TRBV5-1 and TRBJ2-7 gives the full variable domain: KAGVTQTPRYLIKTRGQQVTLSCSPISGHRSVSWYQQTPGQGLQFLFEYFSETQRNKGNFPGRFSGRQFSNSRSEMNVSTLELGDSALYLCASSLDPSSSGDEQYFGPGTRLTVT.

CDR3 protein: CASSYSPTPREGYTF. The CDR3, as DNA: TGTGCCAGCAGTTACTCACCCACCCCGAGGGAAGGCTACACCTTC. The chain employs TRBV6-5 and TRBJ1-2; D gene uncertain. The length of the CDR3 is 15 residues. Germline CDR1 reads MNHEY; CDR2 reads SVGAGI. Trimming cost V 0 bases and J 8 bases, with 16 bases left between them.

The genes are TRBV11-1 and TRBJ2-2; 7 nucleotides align to TRBD1. CDR1 is SGHAT and CDR2 is FQDESV in the germline V gene (reference sequence). V lost 4 bases, J lost 6 bases, and 8 bases stayed unmatched. CDR3 size: 15 residues. DNA for the CDR3: TGTGCCAGCAGCTCGACCCGACAGGGCGCCGGGGAGCTGTTTTTT. As protein: CASSSTRQGAGELFF.

This clonotype has a handful of counts. CDR3 in amino acids: CASTPISGTVGGYTF. The DNA of the CDR3 is TGTGCCAGCACCCCTATCTCGGGGACAGTAGGCGGCTACACCTTC. The chain employs TRBV6-1 and TRBJ1-2; 7 bases fit TRBD1. Germline V lookup: CDR1 MNHNS, CDR2 SASEGT. The CDR3 is 15 residues long. V trimming: 7 bases; J trimming: 8 bases; junction bases outside the gene matches: 16.

At least ten counts were recorded for this clonotype. The J gene is TRBJ1-6, the V gene TRBV7-2; perhaps TRBD1 as D (5 bases). The ends were cut back, 7 bases at V and 3 bases at J, with 7 bases in the middle. The CDR3 is 13 amino acids. Per the germline V gene, CDR1 is SGHTA and CDR2 is FQGNSA. The chain's CDR3 is CASNRFYNSPLHF. In DNA, the CDR3 is TGTGCCAGCAACAGGTTCTATAATTCACCCCTCCACTTT. The complete variable domain, with remaining parts taken from reference TRBV7-2 and TRBJ1-6, reads GAGVSQSPSNKVTEKGKDVELRCDPISGHTALYWYRQSLGQGLEFLIYFQGNSAPDKSGLPSDRFSAERTGGSVSTLTIQRTQQEDSAVYLCASNRFYNSPLHFGNGTRLTVT.

The table lists this clonotype with a few counts. V is TRBV24-1 and J is TRBJ2-3, with TRBD2 as a possible D gene (5 bases). The germline V and J ends were trimmed by 9 bases and 2 bases, with 11 bases remaining between them. Per the germline V gene, CDR1 is KGHDR and CDR2 is SFDVKD. The CDR3 contains 13 residues. The CDR3 reads CATGGSSTDTQYF. CDR3 in DNA: TGTGCCACCGGAGGCAGCTCCACAGATACGCAGTATTTT.

This clonotype was recorded at least ten times. In nucleotides, the CDR3 is TGCAGTGCAGACAAGTCTGGGGCCAACGTCCTGACTTTC. Its protein is CSADKSGANVLTF. The chain has TRBV20-1 and TRBJ2-6; no definite D call. Per germline, CDR1 DFQATT and CDR2 SNEGSKA (reference sequence). The CDR3 totals 13 residues. With 6 bases removed from V and 1 base from J, the gap between germline ends came to 7 bases.

The J gene is TRBJ2-1, the V gene TRBV6-1, with D maybe TRBD2 (6 bases). Between the trimmed V and J ends, which lost 5 bases and 5 bases, there was a span of 22 bases. This CDR3 region has 17 residues. Germline values: CDR1 MNHNS, CDR2 SASEGT. The CDR3 coding sequence is TGTGCCAGCAGTACGTTACTCGGGACTCCCACCCACAATGAGCAGTTCTTC. Protein: CASSTLLGTPTHNEQFF.

This clonotype showed up just a few times. The CDR3 spells CSGAPSVYEQYF. CDR3 DNA sequence: TGCAGTGGGGCACCTAGCGTCTACGAGCAGTACTTC. The rearrangement uses TRBV20-1 and TRBJ2-7, with D tentatively TRBD2 (6 bases). CDR1 is DFQATT, CDR2 SNEGSKA, per germline (reference sequence). Trimming took 7 bases from V and 3 from J, leaving 13 bases between them. The CDR3 is 12 amino acids.

This clonotype was recorded at least ten times. The chain carries TRBV12-3 or TRBV12-4 and TRBJ1-2; 7 bases align to TRBD1. This CDR3 spans 14 amino acids. The V segment lost 3 bases and the J segment 4 bases; nucleotides outside the gene matches: 5. The CDR3 DNA reads as TGTGCCAGCAGTTTCTCTGCAGGGGGCTATGGCTACACCTTC. Translating it yields CASSFSAGGYGYTF.